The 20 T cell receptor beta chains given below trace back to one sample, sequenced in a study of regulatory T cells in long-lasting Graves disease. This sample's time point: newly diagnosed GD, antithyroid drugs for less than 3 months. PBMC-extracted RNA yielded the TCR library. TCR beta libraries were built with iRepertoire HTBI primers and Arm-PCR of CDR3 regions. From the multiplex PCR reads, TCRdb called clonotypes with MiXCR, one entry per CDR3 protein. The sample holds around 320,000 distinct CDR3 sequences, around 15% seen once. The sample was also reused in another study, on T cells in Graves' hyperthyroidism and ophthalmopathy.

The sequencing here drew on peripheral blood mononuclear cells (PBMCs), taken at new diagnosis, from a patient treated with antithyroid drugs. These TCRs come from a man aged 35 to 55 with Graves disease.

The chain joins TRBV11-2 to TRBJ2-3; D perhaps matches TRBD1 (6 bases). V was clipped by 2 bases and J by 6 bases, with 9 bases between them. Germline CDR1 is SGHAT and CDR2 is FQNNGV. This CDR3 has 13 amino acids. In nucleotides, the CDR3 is TGTGCCAGCAGCTTACAGGGGCTGGATACGCAGTATTTT. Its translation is CASSLQGLDTQYF.

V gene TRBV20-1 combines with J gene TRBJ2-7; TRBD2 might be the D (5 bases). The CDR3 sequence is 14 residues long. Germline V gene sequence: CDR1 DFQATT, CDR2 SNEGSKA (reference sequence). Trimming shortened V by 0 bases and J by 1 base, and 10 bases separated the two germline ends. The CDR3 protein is CSARDPGISYEQYF. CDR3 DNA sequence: TGCAGTGCTAGAGATCCCGGGATATCCTACGAGCAGTACTTC.

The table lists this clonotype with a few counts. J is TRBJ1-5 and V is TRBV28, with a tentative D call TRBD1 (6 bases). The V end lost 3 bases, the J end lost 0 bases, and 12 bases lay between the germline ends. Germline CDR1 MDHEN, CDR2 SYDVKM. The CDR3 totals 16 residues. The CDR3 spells CASSFPDSYSNQPQHF. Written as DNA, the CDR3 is TGTGCCAGCAGTTTCCCGGACAGTTATAGCAATCAGCCCCAGCATTTT.

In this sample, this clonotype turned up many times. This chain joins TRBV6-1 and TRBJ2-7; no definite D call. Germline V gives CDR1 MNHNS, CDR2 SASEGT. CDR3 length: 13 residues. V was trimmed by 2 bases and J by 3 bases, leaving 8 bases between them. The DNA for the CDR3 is TGTGCCAGCAGTGAACTCCAGATCTACGAGCAGTACTTC. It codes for CASSELQIYEQYF.

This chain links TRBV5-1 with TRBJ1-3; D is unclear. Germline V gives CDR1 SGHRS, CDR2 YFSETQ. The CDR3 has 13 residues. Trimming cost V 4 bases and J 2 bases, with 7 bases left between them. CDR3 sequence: CASSQDTGNTIYF. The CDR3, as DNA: TGCGCCAGCAGCCAAGACACTGGAAACACCATATATTTT.

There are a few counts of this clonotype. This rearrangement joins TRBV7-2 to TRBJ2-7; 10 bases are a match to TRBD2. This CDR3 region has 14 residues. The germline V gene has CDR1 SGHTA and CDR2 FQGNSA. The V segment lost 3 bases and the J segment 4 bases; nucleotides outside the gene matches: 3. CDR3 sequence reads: CASSFGLAVYEQYF. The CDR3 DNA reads TGTGCCAGCAGCTTCGGACTAGCGGTTTACGAGCAGTACTTC.

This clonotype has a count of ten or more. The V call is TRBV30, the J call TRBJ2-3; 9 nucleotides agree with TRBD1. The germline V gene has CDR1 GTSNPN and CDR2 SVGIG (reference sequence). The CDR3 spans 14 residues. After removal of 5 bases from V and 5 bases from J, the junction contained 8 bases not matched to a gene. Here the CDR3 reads CAWGLRDRVDTQYF. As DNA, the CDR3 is TGTGCCTGGGGACTCCGGGACAGGGTAGATACGCAGTATTTT.

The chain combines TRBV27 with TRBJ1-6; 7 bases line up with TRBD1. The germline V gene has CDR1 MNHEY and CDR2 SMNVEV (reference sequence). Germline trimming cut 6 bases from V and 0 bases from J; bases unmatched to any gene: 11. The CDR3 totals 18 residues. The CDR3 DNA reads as TGTGCCAGCAGGTCTGGAGCAGGGGGGAGCTCCTATAATTCACCCCTCCACTTT. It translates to CASRSGAGGSSYNSPLHF.

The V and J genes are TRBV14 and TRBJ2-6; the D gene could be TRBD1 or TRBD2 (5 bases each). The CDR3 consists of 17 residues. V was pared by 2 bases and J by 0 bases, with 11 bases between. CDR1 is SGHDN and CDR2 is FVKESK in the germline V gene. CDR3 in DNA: TGTGCCAGCAGCCAACCGGGACGTTACTCTGGGGCCAACGTCCTGACTTTC. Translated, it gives CASSQPGRYSGANVLTF.

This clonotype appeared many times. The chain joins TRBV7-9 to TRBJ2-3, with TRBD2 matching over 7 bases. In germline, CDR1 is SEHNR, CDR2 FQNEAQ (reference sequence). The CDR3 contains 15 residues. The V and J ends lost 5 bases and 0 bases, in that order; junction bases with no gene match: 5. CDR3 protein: CASSPAGSSTDTQYF. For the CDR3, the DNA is TGTGCCAGCAGCCCAGCGGGATCTAGCACAGATACGCAGTATTTT.

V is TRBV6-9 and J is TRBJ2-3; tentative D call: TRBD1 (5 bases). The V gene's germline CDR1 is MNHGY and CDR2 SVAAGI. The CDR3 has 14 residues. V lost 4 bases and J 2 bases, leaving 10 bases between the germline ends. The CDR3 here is CASSWQGPTDTQYF. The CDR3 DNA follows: TGTGCCAGCAGTTGGCAGGGTCCCACAGATACGCAGTATTTT.

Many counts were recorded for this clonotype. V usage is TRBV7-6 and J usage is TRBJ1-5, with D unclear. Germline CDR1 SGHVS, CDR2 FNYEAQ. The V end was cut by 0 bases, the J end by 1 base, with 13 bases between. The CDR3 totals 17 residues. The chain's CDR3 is CASSLATHAGSNQPQHF. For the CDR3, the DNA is TGTGCCAGCAGCTTAGCGACCCACGCAGGAAGCAATCAGCCCCAGCATTTT.

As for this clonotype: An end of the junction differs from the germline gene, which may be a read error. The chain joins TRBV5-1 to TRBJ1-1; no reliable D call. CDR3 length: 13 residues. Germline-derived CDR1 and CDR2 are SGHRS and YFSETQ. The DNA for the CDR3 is TGCCCCAGCAGACGGACCCCGAACACTGAAGCTTTCTTT. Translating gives CPSRRTPNTEAFF. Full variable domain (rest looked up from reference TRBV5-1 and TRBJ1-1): KAGVTQTPRYLIKTRGQQVTLSCSPISGHRSVSWYQQTPGQGLQFLFEYFSETQRNKGNFPGRFSGRQFSNSRSEMNVSTLELGDSALYLCPSRRTPNTEAFFGQGTRLTVV.

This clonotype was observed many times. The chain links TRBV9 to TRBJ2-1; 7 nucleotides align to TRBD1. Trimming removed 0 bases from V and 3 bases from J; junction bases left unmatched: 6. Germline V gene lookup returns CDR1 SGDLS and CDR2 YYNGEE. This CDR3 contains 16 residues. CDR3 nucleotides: TGTGCCAGCAGCGTAGGGAGCGCAGGGGGCTACAATGAGCAGTTCTTC. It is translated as CASSVGSAGGYNEQFF.

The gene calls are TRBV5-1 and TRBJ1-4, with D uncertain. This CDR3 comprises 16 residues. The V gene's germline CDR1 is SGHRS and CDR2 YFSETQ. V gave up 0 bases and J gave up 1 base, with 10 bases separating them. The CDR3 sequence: CASSLAAPETNEKLFF. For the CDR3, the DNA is TGCGCCAGCAGCTTGGCGGCACCCGAAACTAATGAAAAACTGTTTTTT.

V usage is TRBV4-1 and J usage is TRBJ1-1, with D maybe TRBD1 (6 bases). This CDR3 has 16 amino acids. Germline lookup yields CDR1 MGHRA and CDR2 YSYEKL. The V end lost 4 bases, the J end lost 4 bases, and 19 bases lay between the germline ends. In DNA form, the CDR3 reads TGCGCCAGCAGCCCAATATACAGGGATCGTCGCACTGAAGCTTTCTTT. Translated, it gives CASSPIYRDRRTEAFF.

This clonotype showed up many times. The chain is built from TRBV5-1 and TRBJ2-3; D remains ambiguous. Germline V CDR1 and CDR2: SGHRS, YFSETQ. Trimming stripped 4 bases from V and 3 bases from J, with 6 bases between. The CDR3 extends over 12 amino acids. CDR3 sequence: CASSIPTDTQYF. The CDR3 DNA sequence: TGCGCCAGCAGCATACCTACAGATACGCAGTATTTT.

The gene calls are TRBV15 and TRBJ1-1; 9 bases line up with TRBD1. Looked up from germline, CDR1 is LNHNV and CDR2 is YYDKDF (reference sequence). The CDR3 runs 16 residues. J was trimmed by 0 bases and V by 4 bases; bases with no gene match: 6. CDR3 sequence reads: CATSTRQGGMNTEAFF. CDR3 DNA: TGTGCCACCAGCACCCGACAGGGGGGTATGAACACTGAAGCTTTCTTT. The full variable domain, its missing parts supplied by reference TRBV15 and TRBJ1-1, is DAMVIQNPRYQVTQFGKPVTLSCSQTLNHNVMYWYQQKSSQAPKLLFHYYDKDFNNEADTPDNFQSRRPNTSFCFLDIRSPGLGDTAMYLCATSTRQGGMNTEAFFGQGTRLTVV.

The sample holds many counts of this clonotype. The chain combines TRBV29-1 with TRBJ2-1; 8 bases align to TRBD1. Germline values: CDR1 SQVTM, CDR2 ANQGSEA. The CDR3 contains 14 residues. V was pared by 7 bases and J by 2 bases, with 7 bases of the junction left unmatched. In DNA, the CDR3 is TGCAGCGCATCCGACAGGGGAACCTACAATGAGCAGTTCTTC. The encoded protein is CSASDRGTYNEQFF.

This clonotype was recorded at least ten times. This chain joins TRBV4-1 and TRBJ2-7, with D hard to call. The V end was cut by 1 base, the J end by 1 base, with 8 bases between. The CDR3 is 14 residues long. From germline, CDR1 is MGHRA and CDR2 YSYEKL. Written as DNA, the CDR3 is TGCGCCAGCAGCCAAGCCGAGATTTCCTACGAGCAGTACTTC. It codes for CASSQAEISYEQYF.